Listed below are T cell receptor beta chains from one sample, sequenced in a study of blood T cell repertoires in COVID-19. TCRdb's table, derived via immunoSEQ multiplex PCR, lists solely in-frame clones and lacks some. The sample lists over 110,000 clones; around 90% were seen once. Sequenced: peripheral blood. All receptors come from a man in his sixties or seventies with acute or convalescent COVID-19. Each CDR3 is given with its conserved first and last residue. D genes are given only for firm matches. For some rows the clone size is stated as once, few or many, or as a class when expanded; others skip it.

>TRBD2|TRBJ2-1|TRBV5-1|once
CASSSLGGGYNEQFF
TGCGCCAGCAGCTCCCTAGGCGGGGGCTACAATGAGCAGTTCTTC
>TRBD1|TRBJ2-1|TRBV2|NA
CATRRDRAEKQFF
TGTGCCACTCGCCGAGACAGGGCCGAAAAGCAGTTCTTC
>NA|TRBJ2-2|TRBV3-1/TRBV3-2|NA
CASSPQAPGAGELFF
TGTGCCAGCAGCCCCCAAGCCCCGGGGGCCGGGGAGCTGTTTTTT
>TRBD1|TRBJ1-3|TRBV19|NA
CASSYTGQGLGNTIYF
TGTGCCAGTAGTTATACGGGACAGGGATTGGGAAACACCATATATTTT
>TRBD1|TRBJ2-5|TRBV7-2|NA
CASSSTGVQETQYF
TGTGCCAGCAGCTCGACAGGGGTACAAGAGACCCAGTACTTC
>TRBD1|TRBJ2-7|TRBV5-4|NA
CASSFTGQGYEQYF
TGTGCCAGCAGCTTTACGGGACAGGGCTACGAGCAGTACTTC
>NA|TRBJ1-1|TRBV7-8|NA
CASSLANRLNTEAFF
TGTGCCAGCAGCTTAGCGAACAGATTGAACACTGAAGCTTTCTTT
>TRBD1|TRBJ2-7|TRBV28|NA
CASTGDRGILEQYF
TGTGCCAGCACTGGGGACAGGGGGATCCTCGAGCAGTACTTC
>NA|TRBJ1-3|TRBV28|few
CASRPGQPGFGNTIYF
TGTGCCAGCAGGCCAGGACAGCCGGGGTTTGGAAACACCATATATTTT
>TRBD1|TRBJ2-1|TRBV3-1/TRBV3-2|once
CASSQGPGQGPLQQFF
TGTGCCAGCAGCCAAGGACCGGGACAGGGCCCTTTACAGCAGTTCTTC
>NA|TRBJ2-5|TRBV29-1|NA
CSVEGATDSRFQETQYF
TGCAGCGTTGAAGGTGCTACGGACAGCCGATTTCAAGAGACCCAGTACTTC
>NA|TRBJ1-5|TRBV7-9|NA
CASSLQGSNQPQHF
TGTGCCAGCAGCTTACAGGGCAGCAATCAGCCCCAGCATTTT
>NA|TRBJ2-5|TRBV7-2|NA
CASTGAGIQETQYF
TGTGCCAGCACCGGAGCGGGCATACAAGAGACCCAGTACTTC
>TRBD1|TRBJ1-6|TRBV10-3|NA
CAISEGQGGSPLHF
TGTGCCATCAGTGAGGGACAGGGAGGTTCACCCCTCCACTTT
>NA|TRBJ2-3|TRBV10-1|NA
CASSESDRTDTQYF
TGCGCCAGCAGTGAGTCGGACAGAACAGATACGCAGTATTTT
>NA|TRBJ1-1|TRBV19|NA
CASGGQYTEAFF
TGTGCCAGTGGAGGACAGTACACTGAAGCTTTCTTT
>NA|TRBJ2-7|TRBV5-1|NA
CASSSGLFEMAGDNHEQYF
TGCGCCAGCAGCTCCGGATTGTTCGAAATGGCAGGGGACAACCACGAGCAGTACTTC
>TRBD1|TRBJ2-3|TRBV24-1|NA
CATAPGQSSTDTQYF
TGTGCCACCGCCCCGGGACAGTCTAGCACAGATACGCAGTATTTT
>NA|TRBJ1-3|TRBV15|NA
CATSRDVTNSGNTIYF
TGTGCCACCAGCAGAGACGTCACTAACTCTGGAAACACCATATATTTT
>NA|TRBJ2-5|TRBV11-3|NA
CASSRSGSLGETQYF
TGTGCCAGCAGCCGTTCCGGGAGCTTAGGGGAGACCCAGTACTTC
>NA|TRBJ2-2|TRBV7-9|NA
CASSLRGPNTGELFF
TGTGCCAGCAGCTTGCGGGGGCCCAACACCGGGGAGCTGTTTTTT
>TRBD1|TRBJ1-1|TRBV6-5|NA
CASRSGQGGTEAFF
TGTGCCAGCAGGTCGGGGCAGGGGGGCACTGAAGCTTTCTTT
>TRBD2|TRBJ2-5|TRBV7-8|NA
CASSGLRVVAGVRETQYF
TGTGCCAGCAGCGGACTTAGAGTGGTAGCGGGAGTGCGGGAGACCCAGTACTTC
>NA|TRBJ2-1|TRBV28|NA
CASSSLPYNEQFF
TGTGCCAGCAGTTCCCTTCCTTACAATGAGCAGTTCTTC
>NA|TRBJ1-2|TRBV27|NA
CASSFSGDGYTF
TGTGCCAGCAGTTTTTCGGGAGATGGCTACACCTTC
>TRBD1|TRBJ1-5|TRBV2|NA
CASSVGQGQPQHF
TGTGCCAGCAGTGTGGGACAGGGCCAGCCCCAGCATTTT
>TRBD1|TRBJ1-1|TRBV6-6|NA
CASSSDRDTEAFF
TGTGCCAGCAGTAGTGACAGGGACACTGAAGCTTTCTTT
>TRBD1|TRBJ2-7|TRBV6-6|NA
CASWDRVPPSEQYF
TGTGCCAGTTGGGACAGAGTGCCCCCGAGCGAGCAGTACTTC
>TRBD2|TRBJ2-3|TRBV7-2|NA
CASSKGLAGVDTQYF
TGTGCCAGCAGCAAGGGACTAGCGGGAGTAGATACGCAGTATTTT
>NA|TRBJ2-2|TRBV7-2|few
CASSPQASFGELFF
TGTGCCAGCAGCCCCCAGGCGAGCTTTGGGGAGCTGTTTTTT
>NA|TRBJ1-3|TRBV6-5|few
CAGRGRPGNTIYF
TGTGCCGGGCGGGGGCGCCCGGGAAACACCATATATTTT
>NA|TRBJ2-5|TRBV2|NA
CASEIATAQYF
TGTGCCAGCGAGATAGCGACGGCCCAGTACTTC
>NA|TRBJ2-3|TRBV5-1|NA
CASSLGVFESTDTQYF
TGCGCCAGCAGCTTGGGAGTCTTTGAGAGCACAGATACGCAGTATTTT
>TRBD1|TRBJ1-2|TRBV29-1|NA
CSVEGERTGNGYTF
TGCAGCGTTGAAGGGGAACGGACAGGGAATGGCTACACCTTC
>NA|TRBJ1-4|TRBV10-1|NA
CVSSESSATNEKLFF
TGCGTCAGCAGTGAGTCGTCGGCAACTAATGAAAAACTGTTTTTT
>NA|TRBJ1-1|TRBV7-2|few
CASSLQGVVNTEAFF
TGTGCCAGCAGCTTACAGGGTGTCGTAAACACTGAAGCTTTCTTT
>NA|TRBJ2-1|TRBV7-2|NA
CASSLGAAGYNEQFF
TGTGCCAGCAGCTTAGGAGCGGCGGGCTACAATGAGCAGTTCTTC
>TRBD1|TRBJ2-5|TRBV5-1|NA
CASSWGQGLETQYF
TGCGCCAGCAGCTGGGGACAGGGCCTAGAGACCCAGTACTTC
>NA|TRBJ2-7|TRBV5-4|NA
CASSFTGAGFSYEQYF
TGTGCCAGCAGCTTCACAGGCGCAGGCTTCTCCTACGAGCAGTACTTC
>TRBD2|TRBJ2-1|TRBV5-4|few
CASSRETSGVYNEQFF
TGTGCCAGCAGCCGGGAGACTAGCGGGGTTTACAATGAGCAGTTCTTC
>NA|TRBJ2-7|TRBV3-1/TRBV3-2|NA
CASSQESYLPYEQYF
TGTGCCAGCAGCCAAGAGTCCTACCTCCCCTACGAGCAGTACTTC
>TRBD1|TRBJ1-1|TRBV10-1|NA
CASRADRATEAFF
TGCGCCAGCAGGGCGGACAGGGCCACTGAAGCTTTCTTT
>TRBD1|TRBJ1-6|TRBV6-5|NA
CASSWDRAHNSPLHF
TGTGCCAGCAGTTGGGACAGGGCTCATAATTCACCCCTCCACTTT
>TRBD1|TRBJ2-3|TRBV7-8|once
CASSLDPGQGRTQYF
TGTGCCAGCAGCTTAGATCCGGGACAGGGCCGCACGCAGTATTTT
>TRBD1|TRBJ2-7|TRBV5-1|NA
CASSLEGRQGAHEQYF
TGCGCCAGCAGCTTGGAAGGGAGACAGGGGGCCCACGAGCAGTACTTC
>NA|TRBJ2-3|TRBV10-1|once
CASSGGGLWTITDTQYF
TGCGCCAGCAGTGGAGGTGGACTATGGACCATCACAGATACGCAGTATTTT
>NA|TRBJ2-2|TRBV24-1|NA
CATRRVSGELFF
TGTGCCACCAGACGGGTGTCCGGGGAGCTGTTTTTT
>TRBD1|TRBJ1-2|TRBV4-2|NA
CASSPRDSAGDGYTF
TGTGCCAGCAGCCCCCGGGACAGCGCTGGGGATGGCTACACCTTC
>TRBD1|TRBJ2-7|TRBV19|NA
CASSMGQGYEQYF
TGTGCCAGTAGTATGGGACAGGGTTACGAGCAGTACTTC
>TRBD1|TRBJ2-3|TRBV6-1|NA
CASSELDRGRLNTQYF
TGTGCCAGCAGTGAATTGGACAGGGGGCGGTTGAATACGCAGTATTTT
>NA|TRBJ1-2|TRBV7-9|once
CASSVLGGYTF
TGTGCCAGCAGCGTATTGGGCGGCTACACCTTC